The 21 T cell receptor beta chains given below trace back to one sample, sequenced in a study of identical twins. TCRdb ran MiXCR on the 5' RACE reads and lists one entry per CDR3 protein. This sample has 500,000 or so distinct CDR3 sequences; 20% to 25% occur once, and the top ten carry 0.91%. The same specimen was also included in a second study, on T cells expressing NK-cell markers.

The sequenced sample was CD4+ T cells sorted from blood. These receptors came from a young woman in good health.

This chain uses TRBV7-6 with TRBJ2-7; TRBD1 might be the D (6 bases). CDR3 length equals 14 residues. The V gene's germline CDR1 is SGHVS and CDR2 FNYEAQ. The V end lost 4 bases, the J end lost 6 bases, and 16 bases lay between the germline ends. CDR3 region: CASSWDIRRSEQYF. The CDR3 DNA follows: TGTGCCAGCAGCTGGGACATTCGGAGGAGCGAGCAGTACTTC.

In its sample, this clonotype was seen many times. V and J are TRBV6-5 and TRBJ1-1; D remains ambiguous. Germline V gene sequence: CDR1 MNHEY, CDR2 SVGAGI. Trimming cost V 6 bases and J 3 bases, with 2 bases left between them. The CDR3 sequence is 10 residues long. CDR3 DNA sequence: TGTGCCAGCAGGGACACTGAAGCTTTCTTT. Translation gives CASRDTEAFF.

This clonotype came up a few times. The J gene is TRBJ2-3, the V gene TRBV20-1; 10 nucleotides line up with TRBD2. J gave up 2 bases and V 4 bases, and 3 bases lay outside the gene matches. The germline gives CDR1 DFQATT, CDR2 SNEGSKA (reference sequence). CDR3 size: 14 residues. The chain's CDR3 is CSAKLAGNTDTQYF. CDR3 sequence (DNA): TGCAGTGCTAAACTAGCGGGGAACACAGATACGCAGTATTTT.

The chain is built from TRBV20-1 and TRBJ1-5; no definite D call. Trimming stripped 7 bases from V and 1 base from J, with 11 bases between. Germline CDR1 reads DFQATT; CDR2 reads SNEGSKA (reference sequence). This CDR3 has 13 amino acids. CDR3 sequence (DNA): TGCAGTGTAGGTAAAGGGAGCAATCAGCCCCAGCATTTT. Residues: CSVGKGSNQPQHF.

J is TRBJ2-2 and V is TRBV7-2; possible D gene TRBD1, 6 bases. Germline assignment: CDR1 SGHTA and CDR2 FQGNSA. There are 14 residues in the CDR3. V was trimmed by 4 bases and J by 5 bases, leaving 11 bases between them. This CDR3 reads CASSSFRGTGELFF. As DNA, the CDR3 is TGTGCCAGCAGCTCCTTCAGGGGTACCGGGGAGCTGTTTTTT.

The chain combines TRBV6-2 or TRBV6-3 with TRBJ1-6; D is uncertain. This CDR3 is built from 12 residues. Germline CDR1 is MNHEY and CDR2 is SVGEGT. The germline V and J ends were trimmed by 6 bases and 8 bases, with 8 bases remaining between them. The CDR3 reads CASRRMDSPLHF. CDR3 bases: TGTGCCAGCAGAAGAATGGATTCACCCCTCCACTTT.

In this sample, this clonotype turned up a few times. The chain has TRBV20-1 and TRBJ2-5; D not resolved. CDR3 length: 13 residues. CDR1 and CDR2 from the germline V gene are DFQATT and SNEGSKA (reference sequence). V was pared by 1 base and J by 5 bases, with 11 bases between. The CDR3, as DNA: TGCAGTGCTAGAGGCGCGAGACGGGAGACCCAGTACTTC. Its protein product is CSARGARRETQYF.

In its sample, this clonotype was seen a few times. The chain couples TRBV12-3 or TRBV12-4 to TRBJ1-1, with 7 positions matching TRBD1. J was trimmed by 2 bases and V by 6 bases; bases with no gene match: 6. The CDR3 covers 14 residues. DNA of the CDR3: TGTGCCAGCAGATCGCAGGGGGTAAACACTGAAGCTTTCTTT. The encoded protein is CASRSQGVNTEAFF.

The gene calls are TRBV6-6 and TRBJ1-2; the D is unclear. This CDR3 is 13 amino acids long. V lost 6 bases and J 0 bases, leaving 8 bases between the germline ends. Germline loops: CDR1 MNHNY, CDR2 SVGAGI (reference sequence). The CDR3 reads CASSPISNYGYTF. CDR3 in DNA: TGTGCCAGCAGCCCGATATCTAACTATGGCTACACCTTC.

This clonotype appeared a few times. The genes are TRBV4-3 and TRBJ2-7, with 9 bases fitting TRBD1. This CDR3 is built from 15 residues. Trimming cost V 1 base and J 5 bases; bases outside gene matches: 6. Germline V gene sequence: CDR1 LGHNA, CDR2 YSLEER. CDR3 residues: CASSQGGTGFHEQYF. The CDR3 DNA reads TGCGCCAGCAGCCAAGGAGGGACAGGGTTCCACGAGCAGTACTTC.

The chain employs TRBV20-1 and TRBJ2-5, with D unclear. This CDR3 has 13 residues. Germline V gene lookup returns CDR1 DFQATT and CDR2 SNEGSKA (reference sequence). CDR3 residues: CGVSRRMGETQYF. DNA for the CDR3: TGCGGGGTCAGCCGGAGAATGGGAGAGACCCAGTACTTC.

This clonotype was seen a few times. The chain carries TRBV7-2 and TRBJ2-7, with TRBD1 as a possible D gene (7 bases). Germline CDR1 and CDR2: SGHTA and FQGNSA. The CDR3 consists of 13 residues. Trimming pared 6 bases from V and 6 bases from J, leaving 15 bases between. CDR3 in DNA: TGTGCCAGCAGTCCGGAGGGGACAGCCGAGCAGTACTTC. Translation: CASSPEGTAEQYF.

This clonotype appeared once. V gene TRBV29-1 combines with J gene TRBJ2-2, with D possibly matching TRBD2 (5 bases). CDR1 SQVTM and CDR2 ANQGSEA come from the germline V gene. The CDR3 contains 14 residues. The germline V and J ends were trimmed by 4 bases and 5 bases, with 14 bases remaining between them. The CDR3, as DNA: TGCAGCGTTGTAGGCGGGTATGGGACCGGGGAGCTGTTTTTT. Translation gives CSVVGGYGTGELFF.

The chain has TRBV7-2 and TRBJ2-3; 12 nucleotides line up with TRBD2. The CDR3 runs 16 residues. Trimming took 5 bases from V and 0 from J; bases not matched to a gene: 3. Germline CDR1 and CDR2: SGHTA and FQGNSA. The CDR3 spells CASSKGLAGSTDTQYF. CDR3 coding DNA: TGTGCCAGCAGCAAAGGACTAGCGGGAAGCACAGATACGCAGTATTTT. Full variable domain (remainder filled in from reference TRBV7-2 and TRBJ2-3): GAGVSQSPSNKVTEKGKDVELRCDPISGHTALYWYRQSLGQGLEFLIYFQGNSAPDKSGLPSDRFSAERTGGSVSTLTIQRTQQEDSAVYLCASSKGLAGSTDTQYFGPGTRLTVL.

This clonotype was counted only a few times. The CDR3 spells CASSGGLQSGEAFF. The CDR3 DNA sequence: TGTGCCAGCAGTGGTGGCCTACAGAGCGGTGAAGCTTTCTTT. This chain uses TRBV6-4 with TRBJ1-1, with D unclear. Trimming shortened V by 4 bases and J by 7 bases, and 16 bases separated the two germline ends. Germline-derived CDR1 and CDR2 are MRHNA and SNTAGT. This CDR3 comprises 14 residues.

This clonotype was seen only a few times. V is TRBV5-1 and J is TRBJ2-1; TRBD1 might be the D (9 bases). Germline assignment: CDR1 SGHRS and CDR2 YFSETQ. The CDR3 extends over 15 amino acids. Trimming took 5 bases from V and 8 from J, leaving 20 bases between them. For the CDR3, the DNA is TGCGCCAGCAGTGACGGGACAGGGCGGGGGGATGAGCAGTTCTTC. The encoded protein is CASSDGTGRGDEQFF.

V and J are TRBV20-1 and TRBJ2-3; tentative D call: TRBD1 (6 bases). Trimming took off 6 bases at V and 3 bases at J, with 13 bases between the two ends. Germline V lookup: CDR1 DFQATT, CDR2 SNEGSKA (reference sequence). The CDR3 runs to 13 residues. The CDR3 coding sequence is TGCAGTGCCCGACCGACAGGAACAGATACGCAGTATTTT. Protein product: CSARPTGTDTQYF.

This clonotype came up a few times. The V and J genes are TRBV28 and TRBJ2-5, with 7 bases aligning to TRBD1. This CDR3 comprises 15 residues. Germline V lookup: CDR1 MDHEN, CDR2 SYDVKM. V shed 4 bases and J 2 bases; nucleotides not matched to a gene: 7. CDR3 in amino acids: CASSSTGLAQETQYF. In DNA form, the CDR3 reads TGTGCCAGCAGTTCGACAGGGTTGGCTCAAGAGACCCAGTACTTC. Drawing the rest from reference TRBV28 and TRBJ2-5, the complete variable domain is DVKVTQSSRYLVKRTGEKVFLECVQDMDHENMFWYRQDPGLGLRLIYFSYDVKMKEKGDIPEGYSVSREKKERFSLILESASTNQTSMYLCASSSTGLAQETQYFGPGTRLLVL.

V gene TRBV4-3 combines with J gene TRBJ2-5; possible D gene TRBD2, 6 bases. Germline loops: CDR1 LGHNA, CDR2 YSLEER. The CDR3 has 13 amino acids. V was shortened by 4 bases and J by 5 bases, with 11 bases between the two germline ends. This CDR3 is CASSRAGYETQYF. The CDR3 coding sequence is TGCGCCAGCAGCCGGGCGGGATATGAGACCCAGTACTTC.

This clonotype was found many times. The chain combines TRBV20-1 with TRBJ1-6; possible D gene TRBD1, 6 bases. The CDR3 covers 15 residues. Germline values: CDR1 DFQATT, CDR2 SNEGSKA (reference sequence). V dropped 5 bases and J dropped 9 bases, with 20 bases sitting between them. CDR3 loop: CSAYHGGPQGSPLHF. The CDR3 coding sequence is TGCAGTGCTTACCATGGGGGGCCGCAGGGTTCACCCCTCCACTTT.

There are many counts of this clonotype. V gene TRBV6-5 combines with J gene TRBJ2-6; D gene ambiguous. Germline lookup yields CDR1 MNHEY and CDR2 SVGAGI. This CDR3 contains 15 residues. Trimming took 1 base from V and 3 from J, leaving 7 bases between them. The chain's CDR3 is CASSYWAGGANVLTF. As DNA, the CDR3 is TGTGCCAGCAGTTACTGGGCCGGTGGGGCCAACGTCCTGACTTTC.